A single sample is the source of the 9 T cell receptor beta chains below, sequenced in a study of early T cells in non-severe SARS-CoV-2 infection. TCRdb used MiXCR to reprocess the 5' RACE reads, holding one entry per CDR3 protein. The sample records around 92,000 distinct CDR3 sequences, about 10% being singletons. The sequencing input was whole blood. The receptors derive from an adult who was a healthcare worker with PCR-confirmed SARS-CoV-2 infection or an uninfected control (not recorded which).

In its sample, this clonotype was seen many times. The chain recombines TRBV5-1 with TRBJ1-1; D perhaps matches TRBD1 (6 bases). Germline lookup yields CDR1 SGHRS and CDR2 YFSETQ. This CDR3 region has 15 residues. Trimming left V 6 bases short and J 1 base short, with 16 bases between. The CDR3 DNA reads as TGCGCCAGCACCCCGCCGACAGGTGCGAACACTGAAGCTTTCTTT. Amino acid sequence: CASTPPTGANTEAFF.

V is TRBV28 and J is TRBJ2-2; the D gene is possibly TRBD1 (6 bases). CDR1 is MDHEN, CDR2 SYDVKM, per germline. The CDR3 runs 15 residues. V lost 7 bases to trimming and J lost 5 bases, with 17 bases between them. Here the CDR3 DNA reads TGTGCCAGCACCAAACTCCAGGGGACGACCGGGGAGCTGTTTTTT. It encodes CASTKLQGTTGELFF.

This clonotype was counted at least ten times. The chain uses TRBV28 and TRBJ2-1; 11 bases are a match to TRBD1. The CDR3 is 14 amino acids. Germline V gene data show CDR1 as MDHEN and CDR2 as SYDVKM. The V gene end was trimmed by 8 bases and the J gene end by 7 bases; junction bases not matched to a gene: 7. DNA of the CDR3: TGTGCCAGCGCCGGACAGGGGGCGAGGAATGAGCAGTTCTTC. Residues: CASAGQGARNEQFF.

This clonotype was observed a few times. This CDR3 reads CASTLRLAGGEQFF. The CDR3 nucleotides are TGTGCCAGCACTTTACGGCTAGCGGGGGGGGAGCAGTTCTTC. This chain joins TRBV6-5 and TRBJ2-1; 12 nucleotides match TRBD2. From germline, CDR1 is MNHEY and CDR2 SVGAGI. The CDR3 sequence is 14 residues long. Trimming cost V 7 bases and J 10 bases; bases outside gene matches: 8.

In its sample, this clonotype was seen a few times. The chain combines TRBV2 with TRBJ1-1; D might be TRBD1 (6 bases). CDR1 SNHLY and CDR2 FYNNEI come from the germline V gene. V was pared by 2 bases and J by 5 bases, with 15 bases between. CDR3 length: 15 amino acids. The CDR3 spells CASSEWIAGETEAFF. The CDR3 coding sequence is TGTGCCAGCAGTGAATGGATCGCAGGGGAGACTGAAGCTTTCTTT. Full variable domain (remainder filled in from reference TRBV2 and TRBJ1-1): EPEVTQTPSHQVTQMGQEVILRCVPISNHLYFYWYRQILGQKVEFLVSFYNNEISEKSEIFDDQFSVERPDGSNFTLKIRSTKLEDSAMYFCASSEWIAGETEAFFGQGTRLTVV.

This clonotype was seen only a few times. V usage is TRBV7-2 and J usage is TRBJ2-3, with unresolved D. CDR3 length: 13 amino acids. Between the trimmed V and J ends, which lost 0 bases and 5 bases, there was a span of 6 bases. Germline loops: CDR1 SGHTA, CDR2 FQGNSA. CDR3 loop: CASSLAVEDTQYF. CDR3 bases: TGTGCCAGCAGCTTAGCCGTTGAAGATACGCAGTATTTT.

This clonotype was counted at least ten times. This sequence joins TRBV20-1 and TRBJ2-3; tentatively, D is TRBD2 (6 bases). The CDR3 consists of 14 residues. CDR1 is DFQATT and CDR2 is SNEGSKA in the germline V gene (reference sequence). The germline V and J ends were trimmed by 3 bases and 1 base, with 11 bases remaining between them. The CDR3 is CSASRAGRTDTQYF. The DNA for the CDR3 is TGCAGTGCTAGTAGGGCGGGGCGCACAGATACGCAGTATTTT.

A few counts support this clonotype. The junction and the germline gene differ at one end; a read error may be behind it. The V gene is TRBV20-1, the J gene TRBJ2-5, with D uncertain. This CDR3 is 13 amino acids long. CDR1 and CDR2 from the germline V gene are DFQATT and SNEGSKA (reference sequence). This CDR3 is CSARGRLREAQYF. The CDR3 nucleotides are TGCAGTGCTAGGGGCCGGCTAAGAGAGGCCCAGTACTTC.

At least ten counts were recorded for this clonotype. The chain uses TRBV7-6 and TRBJ1-4; D is perhaps TRBD1 (5 bases). The germline V gene encodes CDR1 SGHVS and CDR2 FNYEAQ. CDR3 length: 14 residues. Trimming stripped 5 bases from V and 5 bases from J, with 12 bases between. The CDR3 DNA reads as TGTGCCAGCAGCCCGCAGGGCGGGAATGAAAAACTGTTTTTT. Its translation is CASSPQGGNEKLFF. The whole variable domain, remainder taken from reference TRBV7-6 and TRBJ1-4, is GAGVSQSPRYKVTKRGQDVALRCDPISGHVSLYWYRQALGQGPEFLTYFNYEAQQDKSGLPNDRFSAERPEGSISTLTIQRTEQRDSAMYRCASSPQGGNEKLFFGSGTQLSVL.